This T cell receptor beta chain was captured in a study of T cell repertoires in cytomegalovirus infection. Overall study context: Indications of both CMV infection and matching HLA type were provided by public TCR beta signatures.

The study's findings and limits: The cumulative frequency of public TCR beta families distinguished individuals who carried CMV together with the relevant HLA. Across the ex vivo response, the dominant clonotypes were HLA-C-restricted CMV-specific TCR beta clonotypes.

MiXCR, applied by TCRdb to the reads, yields one record per CDR3 protein. There are 200,000 or so distinct CDR3 sequences in the sample; roughly 27% occur only once, and roughly 29% lies in the top ten. Turning to this clonotype: Its antigen is unknown.

The CDR3 length is 16 residues. Trimming left V 1 base short and J 0 bases short, with 10 bases between. Sequenced material: PBMCs. The genes are TRBV12-3 or TRBV12-4 and TRBJ1-3; no clear D. This TCR was recovered from a human donor in good health (CMV status not recorded). Some clones in this sample may be carry-over from other donors' samples. The CDR3: CASSLGEASSGNTIYF. CDR3 in DNA: TGTGCCAGCAGTTTAGGTGAAGCAAGCTCTGGAAACACCATATATTTT.